These T cell receptor beta chains were read from a single sample in a study of T cells in narcolepsy. The assay was immunoSEQ multiplex PCR, and TCRdb's table has in-frame clones only and misses some. The sample shows under 30,000 clones, over 75% of them seen only once. Material: CD45RA- memory CD4+ T cells from PBMCs. The receptors were gathered from a human donor with narcolepsy. Each CDR3 is given with its conserved first and last residue. Expanded clones are given a class, and other clones once, few, many or no size at all.

j_gene,v_gene,abundance,CDR3aa
TRBJ2-3,TRBV7-2,NA,CASSPLRGYTQYF
TRBJ2-3,TRBV5-1,NA,CASSLRGVETDTQYF
TRBJ1-5,TRBV7-2,NA,CASSLEDRSNQPQHF
TRBJ2-5,TRBV5-1,NA,CASSLVQGQGETQYF
TRBJ1-1,TRBV9,NA,CASSPRGGTGFTEAFF
TRBJ2-1,TRBV14,NA,CASSQGQGFSYNEQFF
TRBJ2-6,TRBV27,NA,CASSLWGAGANVLTF
TRBJ1-1,TRBV5-1,NA,CASSLVGQPNTEAFF
TRBJ2-3,TRBV6-5,NA,CASSTPLGHTDTQYF
TRBJ2-6,TRBV4-3,few,CASSQDLGGVGANVLTF
TRBJ1-2,TRBV11-3,NA,CASSSLPAGGYTF
TRBJ2-3,TRBV10-3,NA,CAMKDGTQFDTQYF
TRBJ1-2,TRBV19,NA,CASSYQGAQDYGYTF
TRBJ1-3,TRBV7-9,NA,CASSLAETGRGNTIYF
TRBJ2-2,TRBV19,NA,CASSIVGGGNTGELFF
TRBJ1-5,TRBV18,NA,CASSPPGENQPQHF
TRBJ1-1,TRBV14,NA,CASSHRTGVAMNTEAFF
TRBJ1-2,TRBV18,once,CASSPPPPGAENGYTF
TRBJ2-3,TRBV28,NA,CASSVGQGGADTQYF
TRBJ1-1,TRBV29-1,NA,CSVGALSGTEAFF
TRBJ2-7,TRBV9,NA,CASSARVGGEQYF
TRBJ1-1,TRBV6-6,NA,CASSPGTRIMGTEAFF
TRBJ1-5,TRBV21-1,few,CASSNDVDQPQHF
TRBJ2-3,TRBV10-3,NA,CAISGTSGVTDTQYF
TRBJ1-5,TRBV7-2,NA,CASSAHKGSQPQHF
TRBJ1-3,TRBV19,few,CASIHNSGNTIYF
TRBJ1-2,TRBV6-6,once,CASSSTGGATGYTF
TRBJ2-3,TRBV11-3,NA,CASSFLIRGQGSDTQYF
TRBJ1-2,TRBV27,NA,CASSLYGGGGYTF
TRBJ2-1,TRBV5-5,few,CASSGGRIGDNEQFF
TRBJ2-7,TRBV19,NA,CASRKAEFQTYEQYF
TRBJ1-6,TRBV29-1,NA,CSVVTGVNSPLHF
TRBJ1-3,TRBV5-6,NA,CASSFWAAGNTIYF
TRBJ1-4,TRBV7-9,NA,CASSPTGGNEKLFF
TRBJ2-2,TRBV19,NA,CGSAPSRPGELFF
TRBJ2-3,TRBV9,NA,CASSVGISNF
TRBJ2-2,TRBV11-2,NA,CASSLSVQGTGELFF
TRBJ1-6,TRBV6-5,NA,CATLRGRGSPLHF
TRBJ1-5,TRBV7-8,NA,CASSSGVDQPQHF
TRBJ2-3,TRBV12-5,NA,CATEASGVFGTQYF
TRBJ1-4,TRBV30,NA,CAWSVTGGEKLFF
TRBJ1-3,TRBV30,NA,CAWGGFLGRASSGNTIYF
TRBJ1-1,TRBV5-5,NA,CASSTLGAAFF
TRBJ1-1,TRBV2,NA,CASIRGRGTEAFF
TRBJ1-1,TRBV2,NA,CASSEVQGYTEAFF
TRBJ1-1,TRBV27,NA,CASRPDRGLNTEAFF
TRBJ1-5,TRBV30,NA,CAWSGGTGPQPQHF
TRBJ1-5,TRBV18,NA,CASSPGQSNQPQHF
TRBJ1-4,TRBV19,NA,CASSFGVGQKITTNEKLFF
TRBJ1-3,TRBV13,NA,CASRFISGNTIYF
TRBJ1-1,TRBV9,once,CASALGQNTEAFF